A selection of T cell receptor beta chains follows, all from one sample in a study of T-cell memory formation after mild COVID-19. TCRdb redid the calling of the 5' RACE reads with MiXCR, one entry per CDR3 protein. The sample shows 250,000 to 300,000 distinct CDR3 sequences, under 20% of them seen only once. Material for sequencing was PBMCs or a T cell subset sorted from them (not recorded which). The source is a man aged 18 to 35 who had mild COVID-19 (a few samples of this study predate the infection). Cell type and time point are not known. CDR3s include the opening cysteine and the closing phenylalanine or tryptophan. Each record gives: J gene, clone size, V gene, D gene, CDR3 DNA, CDR3 protein. A D gene is named only where the DNA matches it firmly. Clone sizes are given selectively: once, few, many, or a class where the clone is expanded.

TRBJ2-1 few TRBV15 . TGTGCCACCAGCAGAGCCAGCTTTGAGACCTACAATGAGCAGTTCTTC CATSRASFETYNEQFF
TRBJ1-2 . TRBV7-9 TRBD1 TGTGCCAGCAGCTTCGGACAGGGGGCGCGAGGTGGCTACACCTTC CASSFGQGARGGYTF
TRBJ2-3 . TRBV15 . TGTGCCACCAGCTCTCAGGGCCCCGATACGCAGTATTTT CATSSQGPDTQYF
TRBJ1-4 few TRBV4-3 . TGCGCCAGCAGCCCGGCCGGGACAACTAATGAAAAACTGTTTTTT CASSPAGTTNEKLFF
TRBJ2-5 many TRBV7-2 TRBD2 TGTGCCAGCAGCTTGCTAGCGGGACAAGAGACCCAGTACTTC CASSLLAGQETQYF
TRBJ1-1 few TRBV7-9 . TGTGCCAGCAGCCCCATAGACATCTTGAACACTGAAGCTTTCTTT CASSPIDILNTEAFF
TRBJ1-3 . TRBV29-1 TRBD1 TGCAGCGTTGTCCCCGTACAGGGGGACTCTGGAAACACCATATATTTT CSVVPVQGDSGNTIYF
TRBJ2-3 few TRBV7-9 TRBD2 TGTGCCAGCAGCTTACCTCTAGCGGGGGGAAGCACAGATACGCAGTATTTT CASSLPLAGGSTDTQYF
TRBJ2-5 . TRBV7-2 . TGTGCCAGCAGCTTAATAGTGCCGTTTTTCCAAGAGACCCAGTACTTC CASSLIVPFFQETQYF
TRBJ1-4 . TRBV4-1 . TGCGCCAGCAGCCAAGAACTGGGGCGTACTAATGAAAAACTGTTTTTT CASSQELGRTNEKLFF
TRBJ2-5 . TRBV7-6 TRBD2 TGTGCCAGCAGCTTACTACTAGCGGGGGAAGAGACCCAGTACTTC CASSLLLAGEETQYF
TRBJ2-1 few TRBV12-3/TRBV12-4 . TGTGCCAGCAGTCAGACAGGTTACAATGAGCAGTTCTTC CASSQTGYNEQFF
TRBJ2-3 . TRBV10-3 . TGTGCCATCAGGGGAACCGGGACCCTGGCCGCAGATACGCAGTATTTT CAIRGTGTLAADTQYF
TRBJ2-5 . TRBV9 . TGTGCCAGCAGCGTAGGTGCAGCCCCCAGGGAGACCCAGTACTTC CASSVGAAPRETQYF
TRBJ2-7 few TRBV6-1 TRBD2 TGTGCCAGCAATTCGTGGACGGGAGGCTCCTACGAGCAGTACTTC CASNSWTGGSYEQYF
TRBJ2-7 . TRBV11-2 . TGTGCCAGCAGCTCAACGCCCGGGACGGTCGACACCTACGAGCAGTACTTC CASSSTPGTVDTYEQYF
TRBJ2-3 few TRBV6-5 TRBD1 TGTGCCAGCAGCAGCAGGAACAGGGGACGAGCAGATACGCAGTATTTT CASSSRNRGRADTQYF
TRBJ2-5 . TRBV5-4 . TGTGCCAGCAGCCCCACAGGGATAGGTCAAGAGACCCAGTACTTC CASSPTGIGQETQYF
TRBJ2-4 . TRBV6-2/TRBV6-3 . TGTGCCAGCAGTCCGCGGTTGGGCGCGACTCAGTACTTC CASSPRLGATQYF
TRBJ2-3 . TRBV24-1 . TGTGCCACCAGTGACTCCGGACGGTACACAGATACGCAGTATTTT CATSDSGRYTDTQYF